The 25 T cell receptor beta chains below all came from one sample that was sequenced in a study of Graves' ophthalmopathy and Graves' hyperthyroidism. RNA transcripts provided the template for amplifying TCR beta CDR3 regions. HTBI-primed RT-PCR formed the first round, and a multiplex PCR formed the second. Using its own MiXCR run on the multiplex PCR reads, TCRdb lists one record per CDR3 protein. The sample gives about 740,000 distinct CDR3 sequences, approximately 40% of which show up once; approximately 46% is in the top ten. The sequencing input was peripheral blood. These receptors were taken from an adult man with Graves' ophthalmopathy.

In its sample, this clonotype was seen many times. The V call is TRBV7-9, the J call TRBJ1-1; 12 positions match TRBD1. Trimming took 6 bases from V and 4 from J; bases not matched to a gene: 9. CDR1 is SEHNR, CDR2 FQNEAQ, per germline (reference sequence). This CDR3 contains 16 residues. CDR3 in amino acids: CASSPGQGAPSTEAFF. The CDR3 DNA follows: TGTGCCAGCAGTCCGGGACAGGGGGCGCCGAGCACTGAAGCTTTCTTT. The full variable domain, completed using reference TRBV7-9 and TRBJ1-1, is DTGVSQNPRHKITKRGQNVTFRCDPISEHNRLYWYRQTLGQGPEFLTYFQNEAQLEKSRLLSDRFSAERPKGSFSTLEIQRTEQGDSAMYLCASSPGQGAPSTEAFFGQGTRLTVV.

This clonotype was detected many times. DNA for the CDR3: TGTGCCAGCAGCTTCCGGGCCGATTACGAGCAGTACTTC. Translated, it gives CASSFRADYEQYF. The J gene is TRBJ2-7, the V gene TRBV7-9; D call uncertain. The CDR3 covers 13 residues. Trimming cost V 3 bases and J 4 bases, with 10 bases left between them. Germline V gives CDR1 SEHNR, CDR2 FQNEAQ (reference sequence).

The chain employs TRBV2 and TRBJ2-7; 7 bases map to TRBD1. The CDR3 loop spans 14 amino acids. Trimming at V came to 3 bases and at J to 6 bases, leaving 8 bases not matched to a gene. Germline V gene sequence: CDR1 SNHLY, CDR2 FYNNEI. The CDR3 DNA follows: TGTGCCAGCAGTGATGCGAGACAGGGTTTCGAGCAGTACTTC. Protein product: CASSDARQGFEQYF.

This clonotype appeared many times. The chain employs TRBV29-1 and TRBJ1-4, with a tentative D call TRBD1 (6 bases). V gave up 6 bases and J gave up 4 bases, with 12 bases separating them. Looked up from germline, CDR1 is SQVTM and CDR2 is ANQGSEA. This CDR3 has 13 amino acids. CDR3 sequence (DNA): TGCAGCGTCCTAGGACAGATTAATGAAAAACTGTTTTTT. Protein: CSVLGQINEKLFF.

This clonotype occurred a few times. CDR3 amino acids: CASSLAFSGYTEAFF. Here the CDR3 DNA reads TGTGCCAGCAGCTTAGCTTTCTCCGGATACACTGAAGCTTTCTTT. The V gene is TRBV7-2, the J gene TRBJ1-1; D remains unclear. Per the germline V gene, CDR1 is SGHTA and CDR2 is FQGNSA. V was shortened by 0 bases and J by 3 bases, with 11 bases between the two germline ends. The CDR3 runs to 15 residues.

The V call is TRBV29-1, the J call TRBJ2-5; TRBD2 aligns across 9 bases. Trimming removed 7 bases from V and 1 base from J; junction bases left unmatched: 1. The CDR3 spans 12 residues. CDR1 and CDR2 from the germline V gene are SQVTM and ANQGSEA. CDR3 DNA sequence: TGCAGCGCACTAGCGGGCCAAGAGACCCAGTACTTC. This gives the protein CSALAGQETQYF.

The chain links TRBV12-3 or TRBV12-4 to TRBJ2-5; 10 bases match TRBD1. V shed 5 bases, J shed 2 bases, and the junction held 11 bases outside the gene matches. The CDR3 contains 17 residues. CDR3 region: CASSEVVGQGVQETQYF. CDR3 nucleotide sequence: TGTGCCAGCAGTGAAGTGGTAGGACAGGGGGTACAAGAGACCCAGTACTTC.

This clonotype was counted ten times or more. CDR3 DNA sequence: TGCAGCGTTTGGGGCCCTAATGAAAAACTGTTTTTT. It codes for CSVWGPNEKLFF. The chain links TRBV29-1 to TRBJ1-4; possible D gene TRBD1, 5 bases. Germline assignment: CDR1 SQVTM and CDR2 ANQGSEA. The CDR3 contains 12 residues. Deletions cut 5 bases from V and 3 bases from J, with 7 bases between.

This clonotype came up a few times. This sequence joins TRBV9 and TRBJ1-4; a weak D match, TRBD1 (6 bases). The CDR3 loop spans 15 amino acids. The germline V and J ends were trimmed by 5 bases and 3 bases, with 14 bases remaining between them. Germline loops: CDR1 SGDLS, CDR2 YYNGEE. CDR3 in DNA: TGTGCCAGCAGTCCTTTGGACAGATCTAATGAAAAACTGTTTTTT. Its protein product is CASSPLDRSNEKLFF.

This clonotype showed up just a few times. The chain couples TRBV7-9 to TRBJ2-7; D not resolved. Germline CDR1 and CDR2: SEHNR and FQNEAQ (reference sequence). This CDR3 has 13 residues. Between the trimmed V and J ends, which lost 0 bases and 3 bases, there was a span of 6 bases. The CDR3 DNA reads TGTGCCAGCAGCTTAGCTAGCTTCTACGAGCAGTACTTC. This translates into CASSLASFYEQYF.

This rearrangement joins TRBV2 to TRBJ1-4; D is unresolved. CDR1 and CDR2 from the germline V gene are SNHLY and FYNNEI. V lost 1 base, J lost 5 bases, and 11 bases lay in between. The CDR3 totals 15 residues. The CDR3 nucleotides are TGTGCCAGCAGTGAAGGGGCGAGCACGAATGAAAAACTGTTTTTT. It encodes CASSEGASTNEKLFF. Filled out from reference TRBV2 and TRBJ1-4, the complete variable domain reads EPEVTQTPSHQVTQMGQEVILRCVPISNHLYFYWYRQILGQKVEFLVSFYNNEISEKSEIFDDQFSVERPDGSNFTLKIRSTKLEDSAMYFCASSEGASTNEKLFFGSGTQLSVL.

The rearrangement links TRBV9 to TRBJ1-5, with TRBD1 identical over 11 bases. The CDR3 spans 16 residues. V gave up 0 bases and J gave up 7 bases; unmatched junction bases: 6. Germline assignment: CDR1 SGDLS and CDR2 YYNGEE. CDR3 region: CASSVDGQGAGQPQHF. In DNA form, the CDR3 reads TGTGCCAGCAGCGTAGATGGACAGGGGGCTGGGCAGCCCCAGCATTTT.

Concerning this clonotype: An end of the junction differs from the germline gene, which may be a read error. The gene calls are TRBV11-1 and TRBJ2-2; 9 nucleotides match TRBD1. Germline lookup yields CDR1 SGHAT and CDR2 FQDESV (reference sequence). CDR3 size: 16 residues. This chain's CDR3 is CAGSTTGGGVTGELFF. In nucleotides, the CDR3 is TGTGCCGGCAGCACCACAGGGGGCGGTGTTACCGGGGAGCTGTTTTTT.

This clonotype showed up many times. CDR3 protein: CASSPHLIGETQYF. CDR3 in DNA: TGTGCCAGCAGCCCGCACCTAATTGGGGAGACCCAGTACTTC. The V and J genes are TRBV7-9 and TRBJ2-5; D remains unclear. Germline assignment: CDR1 SEHNR and CDR2 FQNEAQ (reference sequence). The ends were cut back, 5 bases at V and 5 bases at J, with 15 bases in the middle. The CDR3 sequence is 14 residues long.

V and J are TRBV6-5 and TRBJ1-6; D remains ambiguous. V shed 2 bases and J shed 7 bases, with 9 bases lying between them. CDR1 is MNHEY and CDR2 is SVGAGI in the germline V gene. CDR3 length equals 14 residues. CDR3 bases: TGTGCCAGCAGTTACGTGGACGGGAATTCACCCCTCCACTTT. Encoded protein: CASSYVDGNSPLHF.

This clonotype was detected ten times or more. The rearrangement links TRBV20-1 to TRBJ1-2; tentative D call: TRBD1 (6 bases). CDR1 and CDR2 (germline): DFQATT, SNEGSKA (reference sequence). Deletions cut 4 bases from V and 7 bases from J, with 16 bases between. This CDR3 contains 13 residues. DNA of the CDR3: TGCAGTGCTACTGAGGGGGGCGAGGCTGGCTACACCTTC. Amino acid sequence: CSATEGGEAGYTF.

This clonotype was seen repeatedly, ten times or more. The chain employs TRBV20-1 and TRBJ2-5, with D uncertain. The CDR3 is made up of 12 amino acids. Germline CDR1 and CDR2: DFQATT and SNEGSKA (reference sequence). V was pared by 5 bases and J by 4 bases, with 11 bases between. The CDR3 region is CSAGISGETQYF. For the CDR3, the DNA is TGCAGTGCTGGGATCTCTGGAGAGACCCAGTACTTC.

This clonotype was detected only a few times. V gene TRBV19 combines with J gene TRBJ2-7; perhaps TRBD2 as D (5 bases). Germline values: CDR1 LNHDA, CDR2 SQIVND (reference sequence). The germline V and J ends were trimmed by 3 bases and 1 base, with 10 bases remaining between them. This CDR3 region has 14 residues. CDR3 protein: CASSMGTGSYEQYF. The CDR3 DNA follows: TGTGCCAGTAGTATGGGAACGGGATCCTACGAGCAGTACTTC.

This clonotype came up a few times. The chain joins TRBV5-6 to TRBJ2-7; 8 bases map to TRBD2. CDR3 size: 15 residues. Germline V lookup: CDR1 SGHDT, CDR2 YYEEEE. V shed 5 bases and J 4 bases; nucleotides not matched to a gene: 11. CDR3 coding DNA: TGTGCCAGCAGTTACTTGGCGGGGGGTGTTTACGAGCAGTACTTC. It translates to CASSYLAGGVYEQYF. Full variable domain (remainder filled in from reference TRBV5-6 and TRBJ2-7): DAGVTQSPTHLIKTRGQQVTLRCSPKSGHDTVSWYQQALGQGPQFIFQYYEEEERQRGNFPDRFSGHQFPNYSSELNVNALLLGDSALYLCASSYLAGGVYEQYFGPGTRLTVT.

This sequence joins TRBV24-1 and TRBJ2-3; D is unresolved. Between the trimmed V and J ends, which lost 4 bases and 9 bases, there was a span of 13 bases. Germline V CDR1 and CDR2: KGHDR, SFDVKD. CDR3 length: 13 residues. The CDR3 spells CATSERLEITQYF. CDR3 nucleotides: TGTGCCACCAGTGAAAGATTGGAGATAACGCAGTATTTT.

In its sample, this clonotype was seen a few times. V and J are TRBV7-9 and TRBJ1-6, with 11 bases that match TRBD1. The CDR3 is made up of 15 amino acids. The germline gives CDR1 SEHNR, CDR2 FQNEAQ (reference sequence). With 4 bases clipped from V and 10 bases from J, the junction kept 6 bases outside the gene matches. For the CDR3, the DNA is TGTGCCAGCAGCTCCGGGACAGGGGGGTGGTCACCCCTCCACTTT. Its protein is CASSSGTGGWSPLHF.

The gene calls are TRBV24-1 and TRBJ1-2, with D possibly being TRBD1 (5 bases). V lost 3 bases to trimming and J lost 8 bases, with 15 bases between them. The CDR3 consists of 14 residues. Germline V gives CDR1 KGHDR, CDR2 SFDVKD. The CDR3 is CATSDPGRSDGYTF. The DNA for the CDR3 is TGTGCCACCAGTGATCCGGGACGGAGCGACGGCTACACCTTC.

The chain combines TRBV7-2 with TRBJ2-7, with 11 bases identical to TRBD2. Germline assignment: CDR1 SGHTA and CDR2 FQGNSA. J lost 5 bases, V lost 1 base, and 13 bases had no gene match. The CDR3 has 18 amino acids. In DNA form, the CDR3 reads TGTGCCAGCAGCTTAGGGGGACTAGCGGCTCTCTATGAAAACGAGCAGTACTTC. Translation gives CASSLGGLAALYENEQYF.

The V and J genes are TRBV5-5 and TRBJ1-5; 8 nucleotides match TRBD1. This CDR3 has 17 residues. The J segment lost 4 bases and the V segment lost 3 bases, leaving 12 bases of the junction unmatched. Germline lookup yields CDR1 SGHKS and CDR2 YYEKEE (reference sequence). CDR3 in DNA: TGTGCCAGCAGCTCAGATACAGGGGGTTGGGATAATCAGCCCCAGCATTTT. It is translated as CASSSDTGGWDNQPQHF.

The gene calls are TRBV15 and TRBJ1-4; tentative D call: TRBD1 (6 bases). Germline CDR1 reads LNHNV; CDR2 reads YYDKDF (reference sequence). Trimming pared 0 bases from V and 8 bases from J, leaving 13 bases between. This CDR3 region has 15 residues. The CDR3 region has the DNA TGTGCCACCAGCAGAGATAGGGGGTCTTTGGAAAAACTGTTTTTT. Its protein product is CATSRDRGSLEKLFF.